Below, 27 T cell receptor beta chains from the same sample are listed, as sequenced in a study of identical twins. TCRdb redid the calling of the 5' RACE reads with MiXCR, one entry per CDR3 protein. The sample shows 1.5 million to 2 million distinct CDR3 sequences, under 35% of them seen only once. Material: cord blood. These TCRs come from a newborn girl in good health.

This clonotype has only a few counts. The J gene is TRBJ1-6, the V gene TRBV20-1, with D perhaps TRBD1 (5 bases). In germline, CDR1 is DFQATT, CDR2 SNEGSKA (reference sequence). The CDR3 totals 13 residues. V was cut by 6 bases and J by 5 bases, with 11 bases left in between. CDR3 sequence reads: CSAGDRNNSPLHF. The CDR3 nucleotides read TGCAGTGCCGGGGACCGAAATAATTCACCCCTCCACTTT.

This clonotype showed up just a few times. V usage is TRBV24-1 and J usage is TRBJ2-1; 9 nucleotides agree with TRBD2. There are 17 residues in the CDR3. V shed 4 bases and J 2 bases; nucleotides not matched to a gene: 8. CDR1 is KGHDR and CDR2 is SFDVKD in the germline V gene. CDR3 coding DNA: TGTGCCACCAGTGACTCTGGCGGGGGGGCCACCTACAATGAGCAGTTCTTC. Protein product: CATSDSGGGATYNEQFF.

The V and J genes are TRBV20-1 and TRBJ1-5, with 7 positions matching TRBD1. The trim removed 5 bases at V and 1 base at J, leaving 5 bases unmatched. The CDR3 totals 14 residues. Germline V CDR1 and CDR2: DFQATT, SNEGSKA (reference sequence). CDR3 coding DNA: TGCAGTGCTCAGACAGGGCCCAGCAATCAGCCCCAGCATTTT. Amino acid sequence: CSAQTGPSNQPQHF.

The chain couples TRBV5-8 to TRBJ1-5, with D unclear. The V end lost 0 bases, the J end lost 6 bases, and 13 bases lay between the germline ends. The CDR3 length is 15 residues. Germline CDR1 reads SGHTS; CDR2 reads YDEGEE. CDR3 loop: CASSLVTSRGQPQHF. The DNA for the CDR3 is TGTGCCAGCAGCTTGGTAACATCGCGTGGTCAGCCCCAGCATTTT.

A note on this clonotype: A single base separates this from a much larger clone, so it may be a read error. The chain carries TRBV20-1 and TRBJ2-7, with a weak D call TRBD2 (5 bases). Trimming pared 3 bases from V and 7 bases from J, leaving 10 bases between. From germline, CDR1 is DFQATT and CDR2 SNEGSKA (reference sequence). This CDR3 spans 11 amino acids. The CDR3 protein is CSARAIAEQYF. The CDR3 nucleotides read TGCAGTGCTAGGGCCATAGCGGAGCAGTACTTC.

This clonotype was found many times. The CDR3 loop is CASSGDRGNQPQHF. DNA for the CDR3: TGTGCCAGCAGTGGCGACAGGGGCAATCAGCCCCAGCATTTT. The V call is TRBV25-1, the J call TRBJ1-5; 7 nucleotides line up with TRBD1. Losses at the gene ends were 4 bases for V and 2 bases for J; bases not matched to a gene: 2. The length of the CDR3 is 14 residues. Per the germline V gene, CDR1 is MGHDK and CDR2 is SYGVNS.

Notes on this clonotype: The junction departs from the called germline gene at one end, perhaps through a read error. The CDR3 DNA follows: TGTGTCAGCAGTTTGTCACGGACGAACACTGAAGCTTTCTTT. Translating gives CVSSLSRTNTEAFF. The V call is TRBV27, the J call TRBJ1-1; D is ambiguous. The CDR3 has 14 amino acids. Germline V gives CDR1 MNHEY, CDR2 SMNVEV (reference sequence).

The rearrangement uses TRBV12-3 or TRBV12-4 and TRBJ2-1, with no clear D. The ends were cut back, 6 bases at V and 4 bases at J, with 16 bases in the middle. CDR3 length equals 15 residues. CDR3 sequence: CASSPDHDPYNEQFF. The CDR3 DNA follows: TGTGCCAGCAGCCCCGACCACGACCCGTACAATGAGCAGTTCTTC.

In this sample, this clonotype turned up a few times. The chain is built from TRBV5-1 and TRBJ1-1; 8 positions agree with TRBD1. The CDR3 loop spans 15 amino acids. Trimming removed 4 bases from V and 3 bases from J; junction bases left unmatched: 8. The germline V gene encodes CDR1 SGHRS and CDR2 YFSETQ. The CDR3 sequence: CASSTYGTGDTEAFF. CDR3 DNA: TGCGCCAGCAGCACCTATGGGACAGGTGACACTGAAGCTTTCTTT.

The CDR3 reads CASEGEQGYTGELFF. The CDR3 DNA sequence: TGTGCCAGCGAAGGGGAACAGGGTTACACCGGGGAGCTGTTTTTT. The V call is TRBV6-6, the J call TRBJ2-2; weak D call: TRBD1 (6 bases). V lost 8 bases to trimming and J lost 3 bases, with 16 bases between them. The CDR3 spans 15 residues. CDR1 and CDR2 (germline): MNHNY, SVGAGI (reference sequence).

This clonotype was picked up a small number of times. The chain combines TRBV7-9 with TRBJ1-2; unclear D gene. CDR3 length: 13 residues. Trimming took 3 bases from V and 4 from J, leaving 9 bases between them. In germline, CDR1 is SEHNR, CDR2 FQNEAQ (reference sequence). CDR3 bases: TGTGCCAGCAGCTTCGGAGATACCTATGGCTACACCTTC. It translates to CASSFGDTYGYTF.

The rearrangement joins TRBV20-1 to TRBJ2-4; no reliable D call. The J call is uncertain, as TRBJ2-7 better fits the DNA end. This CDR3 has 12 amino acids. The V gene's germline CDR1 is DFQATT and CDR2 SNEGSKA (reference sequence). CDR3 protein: CSAGSFLAEQYF. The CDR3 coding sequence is TGCAGTGCTGGATCTTTCTTGGCCGAGCAGTACTTC.

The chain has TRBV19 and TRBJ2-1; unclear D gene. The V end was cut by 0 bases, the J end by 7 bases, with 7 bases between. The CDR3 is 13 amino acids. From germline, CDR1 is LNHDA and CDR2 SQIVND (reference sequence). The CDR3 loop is CASSIDFGNEQFF. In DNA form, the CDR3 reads TGTGCCAGTAGTATAGACTTTGGTAATGAGCAGTTCTTC.

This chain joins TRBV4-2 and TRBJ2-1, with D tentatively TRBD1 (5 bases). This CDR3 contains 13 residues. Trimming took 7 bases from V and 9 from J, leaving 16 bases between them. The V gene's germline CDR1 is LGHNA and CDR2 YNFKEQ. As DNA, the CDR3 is TGTGCCAGCAACGGGCAGGGTTTCGTTGAGCAGTTCTTC. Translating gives CASNGQGFVEQFF.

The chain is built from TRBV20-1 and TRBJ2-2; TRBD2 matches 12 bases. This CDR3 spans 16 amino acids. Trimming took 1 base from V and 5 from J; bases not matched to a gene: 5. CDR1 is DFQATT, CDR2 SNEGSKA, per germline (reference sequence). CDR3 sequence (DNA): TGCAGTGCTAGAGGGAGACTAGCGGGGGAGACCGGGGAGCTGTTTTTT. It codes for CSARGRLAGETGELFF.

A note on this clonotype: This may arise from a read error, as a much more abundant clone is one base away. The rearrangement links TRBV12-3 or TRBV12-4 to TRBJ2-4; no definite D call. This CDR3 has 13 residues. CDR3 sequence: CASSFGQKSIQYF. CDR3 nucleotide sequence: TGTGCCAGCAGTTTTGGGCAAAAAAGCATTCAGTACTTC.

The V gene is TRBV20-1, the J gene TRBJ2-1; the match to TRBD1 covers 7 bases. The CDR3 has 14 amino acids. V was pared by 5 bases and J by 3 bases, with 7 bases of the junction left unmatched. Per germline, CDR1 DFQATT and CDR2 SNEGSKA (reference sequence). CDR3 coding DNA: TGCAGTGCTTCCGGGACAGACCTCTACAATGAGCAGTTCTTC. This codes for CSASGTDLYNEQFF.

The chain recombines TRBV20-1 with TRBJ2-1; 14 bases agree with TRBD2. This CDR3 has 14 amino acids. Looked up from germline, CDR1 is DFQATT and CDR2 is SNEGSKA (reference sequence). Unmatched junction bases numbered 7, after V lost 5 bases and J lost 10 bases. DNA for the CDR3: TGCAGTGCTCGGACTAGCGGGGGGCCGAGGGAGCAGTTCTTC. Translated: CSARTSGGPREQFF.

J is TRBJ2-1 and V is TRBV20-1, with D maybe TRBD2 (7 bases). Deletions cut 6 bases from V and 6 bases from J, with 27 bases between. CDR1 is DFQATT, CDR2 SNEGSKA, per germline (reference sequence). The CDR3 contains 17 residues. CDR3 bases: TGCAGTGCCAAAAGGCTGGGGGGGCCCATTCTGTCCAATGAGCAGTTCTTC. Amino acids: CSAKRLGGPILSNEQFF.

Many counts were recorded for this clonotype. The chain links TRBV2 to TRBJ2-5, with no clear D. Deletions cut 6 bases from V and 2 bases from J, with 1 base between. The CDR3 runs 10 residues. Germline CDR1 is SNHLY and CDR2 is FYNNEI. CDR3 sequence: CASRQETQYF. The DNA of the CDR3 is TGTGCCAGCAGGCAAGAGACCCAGTACTTC. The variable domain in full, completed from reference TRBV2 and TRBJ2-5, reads EPEVTQTPSHQVTQMGQEVILRCVPISNHLYFYWYRQILGQKVEFLVSFYNNEISEKSEIFDDQFSVERPDGSNFTLKIRSTKLEDSAMYFCASRQETQYFGPGTRLLVL.

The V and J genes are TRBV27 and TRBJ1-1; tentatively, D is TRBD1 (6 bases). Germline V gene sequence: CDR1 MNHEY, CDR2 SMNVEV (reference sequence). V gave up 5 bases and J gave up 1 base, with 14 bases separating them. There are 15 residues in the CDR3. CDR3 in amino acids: CASSPTGTRNTEAFF. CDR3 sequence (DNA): TGTGCCAGCAGTCCCACAGGGACCCGGAACACTGAAGCTTTCTTT.

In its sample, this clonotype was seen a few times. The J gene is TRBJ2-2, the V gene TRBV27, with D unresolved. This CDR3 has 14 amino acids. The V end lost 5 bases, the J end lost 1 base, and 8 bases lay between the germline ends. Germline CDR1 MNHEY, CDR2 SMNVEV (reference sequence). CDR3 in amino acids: CASSPIRNTGELFF. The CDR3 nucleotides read TGTGCCAGCAGTCCCATCAGGAACACCGGGGAGCTGTTTTTT.

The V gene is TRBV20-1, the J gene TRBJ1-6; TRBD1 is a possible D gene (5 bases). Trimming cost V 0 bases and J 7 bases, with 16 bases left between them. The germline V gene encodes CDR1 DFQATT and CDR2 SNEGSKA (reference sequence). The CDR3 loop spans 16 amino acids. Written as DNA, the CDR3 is TGCAGTGCTAGAGATAATCGGGACGGCCCCAATTCACCCCTCCACTTT. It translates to CSARDNRDGPNSPLHF.

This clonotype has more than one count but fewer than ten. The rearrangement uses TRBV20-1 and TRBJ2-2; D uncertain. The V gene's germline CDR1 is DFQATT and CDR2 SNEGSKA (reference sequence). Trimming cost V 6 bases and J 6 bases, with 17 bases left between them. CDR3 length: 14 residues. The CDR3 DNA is TGCAGTGCCCCCCTGGGTTATCGGGCCGGGGAGCTGTTTTTT. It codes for CSAPLGYRAGELFF.

The CDR3 protein is CASRPDTYSNQPQHF. DNA of the CDR3: TGTGCCAGCAGACCGGACACATATAGCAATCAGCCCCAGCATTTT. The chain joins TRBV6-1 to TRBJ1-5, with D perhaps TRBD1 (5 bases). Between the trimmed V and J ends, which lost 6 bases and 0 bases, there was a span of 12 bases. The CDR3 is 15 amino acids. Germline V CDR1 and CDR2: MNHNS, SASEGT.

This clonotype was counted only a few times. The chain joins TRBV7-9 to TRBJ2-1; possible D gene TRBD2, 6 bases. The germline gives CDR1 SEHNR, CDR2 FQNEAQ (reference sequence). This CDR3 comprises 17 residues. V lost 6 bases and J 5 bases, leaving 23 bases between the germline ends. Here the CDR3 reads CASRPQLGGVRNNEQFF. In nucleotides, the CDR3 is TGTGCCAGCAGACCTCAGCTAGGCGGGGTTAGGAACAATGAGCAGTTCTTC.

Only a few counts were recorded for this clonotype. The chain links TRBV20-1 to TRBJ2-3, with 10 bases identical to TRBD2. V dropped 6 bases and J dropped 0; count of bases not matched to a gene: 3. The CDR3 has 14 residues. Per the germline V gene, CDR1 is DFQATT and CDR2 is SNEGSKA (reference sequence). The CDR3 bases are TGCAGTGCCGGACTAGCGGAGAGCACAGATACGCAGTATTTT. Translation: CSAGLAESTDTQYF.